The 19 T cell receptor beta chains listed next were all sequenced from one sample in a study of cytomegalovirus exposure and HLA in healthy donors. The PCR had 60 Vbeta and 13 Jbeta primers. This table comes from immunoSEQ multiplex PCR, and its TCRdb copy is limited to in-frame clones, with some not included. The sample has fewer than 200,000 clones, about 80% seen once. The sequenced sample consisted of PBMCs. The receptor source for this set is a female donor in good health and CMV-seronegative.

The rearrangement links TRBV5-1 to TRBJ2-2; TRBD2 matches 9 bases. The CDR3 runs to 16 residues. CDR1 is SGHRS, CDR2 YFSETQ, per germline. With 5 bases clipped from V and 2 bases from J, the junction kept 7 bases outside the gene matches. The DNA for the CDR3 is TGCGCCAGCAGTTGGTTGACTAGCGGCAACACCGGGGAGCTGTTTTTT. This encodes CASSWLTSGNTGELFF.

The V call is TRBV7-3, the J call TRBJ2-3; D is perhaps TRBD2 (5 bases). Germline CDR1 reads SGHTA; CDR2 reads FQGTGA. CDR3 size: 16 residues. Trimming pared 1 base from V and 1 base from J, leaving 12 bases between. In nucleotides, the CDR3 is TGTGCCAGCAGCTTAAGGTCGGGGTCCCGCACAGATACGCAGTATTTT. It codes for CASSLRSGSRTDTQYF.

This chain connects TRBV6-6 to TRBJ1-3; no definite D call. This CDR3 spans 15 amino acids. In germline, CDR1 is MNHNY, CDR2 SVGAGI (reference sequence). Trimming removed 2 bases at V and 4 bases at J, with 12 bases between. The DNA for the CDR3 is TGTGCCAGCAGTTACGACGGAGGGAACGGAAACACCATATATTTT. The encoded protein is CASSYDGGNGNTIYF.

Written as DNA, the CDR3 is TGTGCCAGCAGTTCCAGGGGGGTGAGTCGAGAGACCCAGTACTTC. Its translation is CASSSRGVSRETQYF. The V and J genes are TRBV6-1 and TRBJ2-5, with D possibly TRBD1 on 7 matching bases. V lost 5 bases, J lost 4 bases, and 17 bases lay in between. There are 15 residues in the CDR3. Germline V CDR1 and CDR2: MNHNS, SASEGT.

This clone was detected only once. This specimen includes other DNA sequences encoding the same CDR3. The chain employs TRBV5-1 and TRBJ1-1; 7 positions agree with TRBD1. The CDR3 loop spans 14 amino acids. CDR1 is SGHRS, CDR2 YFSETQ, per germline. V was pared by 1 base and J by 5 bases, with 5 bases of the junction left unmatched. The CDR3 DNA reads TGCGCCAGCAGCTTGCGACAGGGAAATACTGAAGCTTTCTTT. Residues: CASSLRQGNTEAFF.

The V gene is TRBV7-8, the J gene TRBJ2-7; D might be TRBD1 (5 bases). CDR3 size: 15 residues. The germline gives CDR1 SGHVS, CDR2 FQNEAQ. The V gene lost 1 base and the J gene lost 6 bases, with 16 bases spanning the gap. CDR3 bases: TGTGCCAGCAGCTTAGGGAACAGGTCCCCCTCCGAGCAGTACTTC. Amino acids: CASSLGNRSPSEQYF.

As regards this clone: At the DNA level, this CDR3 is encoded by other sequences in the same sample as well. The chain recombines TRBV7-6 with TRBJ2-3; D is unclear. V lost 5 bases and J 0 bases, leaving 6 bases between the germline ends. Germline CDR1 is SGHVS and CDR2 is FNYEAQ. The CDR3 covers 13 residues. The CDR3 protein is CASSQYSTDTQYF. The CDR3 DNA sequence: TGTGCCAGCAGCCAGTATAGCACAGATACGCAGTATTTT.

The chain uses TRBV4-1 and TRBJ1-2, with D perhaps matching TRBD1 (6 bases). CDR3 length equals 16 residues. CDR1 is MGHRA and CDR2 is YSYEKL in the germline V gene. V lost 2 bases, J lost 0 bases, and 13 bases lay in between. As DNA, the CDR3 is TGCGCCAGCAGCCAAAGGACAGTCCGATCTAACTATGGCTACACCTTC. It encodes CASSQRTVRSNYGYTF.

Concerning this clone: Sequence at one end of the junction differs from germline and may be a read error. The J gene is TRBJ2-6, the V gene TRBV5-1; a possible D gene is TRBD1 (5 bases). Germline V gene sequence: CDR1 SGHRS, CDR2 YFSETQ. The CDR3 is made up of 15 amino acids. The CDR3 bases are TGCGCCAGCAGCCAATCAAACTCTGGGGCCAACGGCCTGACTTTC. The encoded protein is CASSQSNSGANGLTF.

This sequence joins TRBV2 and TRBJ2-7; no definite D call. V lost 4 bases, J lost 2 bases, and 9 bases lay in between. Germline V gene sequence: CDR1 SNHLY, CDR2 FYNNEI. This CDR3 region has 13 residues. CDR3 nucleotides: TGTGCCAGCAGTGTCTTCAGGACCTACGAGCAGTACTTC. It yields the protein CASSVFRTYEQYF.

The table lists this clone with a few counts. The rearrangement uses TRBV5-6 and TRBJ1-1; TRBD1 is a possible D gene (5 bases). Germline values: CDR1 SGHDT, CDR2 YYEEEE. The CDR3 loop spans 14 amino acids. Trimming left V 6 bases short and J 4 bases short, with 16 bases between. The CDR3 sequence is CASISRKGRTEAFF. The CDR3 DNA follows: TGTGCCAGCATTTCTCGTAAGGGGCGCACTGAAGCTTTCTTT.

The chain employs TRBV18 and TRBJ2-3, with 7 bases fitting TRBD1. CDR1 and CDR2 (germline): KGHSH, LQKENI. Trimming took 3 bases from V and 2 from J; bases not matched to a gene: 8. CDR3 length: 16 amino acids. CDR3: CASSPDRLGYTDTQYF. CDR3 in DNA: TGTGCCAGCTCACCGGACAGGCTAGGCTACACAGATACGCAGTATTTT.

The V and J genes are TRBV9 and TRBJ2-7; 8 nucleotides line up with TRBD2. V was clipped by 4 bases and J by 0 bases; unmatched bases: 6. The CDR3 covers 15 residues. The germline CDR1 and CDR2 sequences are SGDLS and YYNGEE. The CDR3 nucleotides are TGTGCCAGCAGCCTTAGCGGGACCTACTCCTACGAGCAGTACTTC. Protein sequence: CASSLSGTYSYEQYF.

The chain links TRBV2 to TRBJ2-2, with D unclear. The CDR3 is made up of 13 amino acids. CDR1 and CDR2 from the germline V gene are SNHLY and FYNNEI. Trimming removed 4 bases from V and 5 bases from J, with 8 bases in between. As DNA, the CDR3 is TGTGCCAGCAGTGTCGTGAGGACCGGGGAGCTGTTTTTT. Translating it yields CASSVVRTGELFF.

This clone was counted a single time. The chain has TRBV29-1 and TRBJ1-2; 9 nucleotides align to TRBD1. The CDR3 sequence is 14 residues long. Germline CDR1 reads SQVTM; CDR2 reads ANQGSEA. V dropped 7 bases and J dropped 3; count of bases not matched to a gene: 9. CDR3 amino acids: CSANPGQGYYGYTF. As DNA, the CDR3 is TGCAGCGCGAACCCCGGACAGGGGTACTATGGCTACACCTTC.

V is TRBV5-6 and J is TRBJ1-2; D is perhaps TRBD1 (5 bases). The V gene's germline CDR1 is SGHDT and CDR2 YYEEEE. The CDR3 is 13 residues long. Trimming removed 3 bases from V and 5 bases from J, with 11 bases in between. CDR3 sequence: CASSSPGSYGYTF. Here the CDR3 DNA reads TGTGCCAGCAGCTCCCCAGGGTCTTATGGCTACACCTTC.

A note on this clone: The sample holds other DNA sequences that translate to the same CDR3. This sequence joins TRBV5-1 and TRBJ2-5; a possible D gene is TRBD1 (6 bases). The J call may be in error: the DNA end matches TRBJ2-7 better. The germline gives CDR1 SGHRS, CDR2 YFSETQ. This CDR3 contains 15 residues. The CDR3 spells CASSLEQGSSYEQYF. The DNA for the CDR3 is TGCGCCAGCAGCTTGGAACAGGGCAGCTCCTACGAGCAGTACTTC.

V is TRBV5-1 and J is TRBJ1-1, with D tentatively TRBD1 (6 bases). Germline V gene sequence: CDR1 SGHRS, CDR2 YFSETQ. This CDR3 has 15 residues. The V and J ends lost 1 base and 6 bases respectively, with 16 bases between them. The chain's CDR3 is CASSLWGGAGAEAFF. As DNA, the CDR3 is TGCGCCAGCAGCTTGTGGGGGGGGGCAGGGGCTGAAGCTTTCTTT.

V usage is TRBV5-1 and J usage is TRBJ1-5; tentative D call: TRBD1 (6 bases). Trimming shortened V by 0 bases and J by 4 bases, and 11 bases separated the two germline ends. CDR3 length equals 15 residues. In germline, CDR1 is SGHRS, CDR2 YFSETQ. The CDR3 sequence: CASSLEGGTNQPQHF. As DNA, the CDR3 is TGCGCCAGCAGCTTGGAAGGGGGAACGAATCAGCCCCAGCATTTT.